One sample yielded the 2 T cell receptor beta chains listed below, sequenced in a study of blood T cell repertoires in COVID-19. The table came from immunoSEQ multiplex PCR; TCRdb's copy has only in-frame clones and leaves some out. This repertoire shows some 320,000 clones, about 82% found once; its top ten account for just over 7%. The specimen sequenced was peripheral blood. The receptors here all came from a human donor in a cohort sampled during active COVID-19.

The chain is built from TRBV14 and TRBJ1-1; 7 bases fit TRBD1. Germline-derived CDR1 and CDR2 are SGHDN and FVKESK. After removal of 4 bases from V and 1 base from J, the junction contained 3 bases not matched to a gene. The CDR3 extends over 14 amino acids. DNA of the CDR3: TGTGCCAGCAGCCTACGACAGGGGAACACTGAAGCTTTCTTT. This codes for CASSLRQGNTEAFF.

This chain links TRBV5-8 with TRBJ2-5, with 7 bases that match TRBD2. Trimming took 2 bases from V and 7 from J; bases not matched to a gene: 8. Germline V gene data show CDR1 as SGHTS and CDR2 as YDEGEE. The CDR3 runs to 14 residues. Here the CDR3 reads CASSLTGGSRTQYF. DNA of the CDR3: TGTGCCAGCAGCTTAACCGGGGGGTCGAGGACCCAGTACTTC.